Following are 3 T cell receptor beta chains from one sample sequenced in a study of T cell responses to AZD1222 COVID-19 vaccine. Data came from immunoSEQ multiplex PCR; TCRdb stores just in-frame clones and leaves some out. This table has 150,000 to 200,000 clones, around 93% appearing once. The sample was peripheral blood, taken on day 0 of AZD1222 vaccination. These receptors originate from an adult in good health.

V and J are TRBV5-3 and TRBJ2-7; D is unclear. TRBV5-3 is an ORF, with its function uncertain. The CDR3 runs 14 residues. Trimming took off 1 base at V and 5 bases at J, with 13 bases between the two ends. The CDR3 spells CARSLICRFHEQYF. DNA of the CDR3: TGTGCCAGAAGCTTGATTTGTAGATTCCACGAGCAGTACTTC.

The chain recombines TRBV5-1 with TRBJ2-3, with D possibly TRBD2 on 6 matching bases. This CDR3 has 18 amino acids. Germline CDR1 and CDR2: SGHRS and YFSETQ. V lost 3 bases, J lost 1 base, and 21 bases lay in between. CDR3 in amino acids: CASSSGVFGRGGTDTQYF. The CDR3 DNA is TGCGCCAGCAGCTCGGGGGTTTTCGGGAGAGGGGGCACAGATACGCAGTATTTT. The full variable domain, in which reference TRBV5-1 and TRBJ2-3 provide the parts outside the CDR3, is KAGVTQTPRYLIKTRGQQVTLSCSPISGHRSVSWYQQTPGQGLQFLFEYFSETQRNKGNFPGRFSGRQFSNSRSEMNVSTLELGDSALYLCASSSGVFGRGGTDTQYFGPGTRLTVL.

This clone was observed once. V is TRBV6-2 or TRBV6-3 and J is TRBJ1-5; 11 bases match TRBD1. The CDR3 is made up of 17 amino acids. Looked up from germline, CDR1 is MNHEY and CDR2 is SVGEGT. V lost 5 bases and J lost 0; bases outside the gene matches: 6. CDR3 sequence reads: CASSTGTGGISNQPQHF. The CDR3 nucleotides are TGTGCCAGCAGTACCGGGACAGGGGGAATTAGCAATCAGCCCCAGCATTTT.